A selection of T cell receptor beta chains follows, all from one sample in a study of blood T cell repertoires in COVID-19. The method was immunoSEQ multiplex PCR; TCRdb's version includes in-frame clones alone and lacks a portion of them. The data hold about 250,000 clones, with around 85% observed a single time. The sequenced material came from peripheral blood. These TCRs come from a man older than 75 with acute or convalescent COVID-19. CDR3s include the opening cysteine and the closing phenylalanine or tryptophan. Each record gives: CDR3 DNA, CDR3 protein, V gene, D gene, J gene. The D gene is left open where the match is weak.

DNA: TGTGCCAGCAGTGAACAGGGAACCGGGGAGCTGTTTTTT; CDR3: CASSEQGTGELFF; V: TRBV27; D: -; J: TRBJ2-2
DNA: TGTGCCAGTACTACGTGGCCATCCGGTGAAGCTTTCTTT; CDR3: CASTTWPSGEAFF; V: TRBV21-1; D: -; J: TRBJ1-1
DNA: TGTGCCAGTAGTATATTAGGAGTAAATCAGCCCCAGCATTTT; CDR3: CASSILGVNQPQHF; V: TRBV19; D: -; J: TRBJ1-5
DNA: TGTGCCAGCAGTCACAGGGTGGACTACGAGCAGTACTTC; CDR3: CASSHRVDYEQYF; V: TRBV12-3/TRBV12-4; D: -; J: TRBJ2-7
DNA: TGTGCCAGCAGGCCGGGAGGGATATATAATTCACCCCTCCACTTT; CDR3: CASRPGGIYNSPLHF; V: TRBV28; D: -; J: TRBJ1-6
DNA: TGCGCCAGCAGCTTGGGGCTTAACTATGGCTACACCTTC; CDR3: CASSLGLNYGYTF; V: TRBV5-1; D: -; J: TRBJ1-2
DNA: -; CDR3: CASRFGTGSGEAFF; V: TRBV12-2; D: -; J: TRBJ1-1
DNA: TGCGCCAGCAGCTTGGGGGGACAGGGCCATGGCTACACCTTC; CDR3: CASSLGGQGHGYTF; V: TRBV5-1; D: TRBD1; J: TRBJ1-2
DNA: TGTGCCAGCAGCTTAGCCCGGACAACGACCTACGAGCAGTACTTC; CDR3: CASSLARTTTYEQYF; V: TRBV7-2; D: -; J: TRBJ2-7
DNA: TGTGCCGTCTCCGGGACAGGGGCAGGGGAGCTGTTTTTT; CDR3: CAVSGTGAGELFF; V: TRBV12-3/TRBV12-4; D: TRBD1; J: TRBJ2-2